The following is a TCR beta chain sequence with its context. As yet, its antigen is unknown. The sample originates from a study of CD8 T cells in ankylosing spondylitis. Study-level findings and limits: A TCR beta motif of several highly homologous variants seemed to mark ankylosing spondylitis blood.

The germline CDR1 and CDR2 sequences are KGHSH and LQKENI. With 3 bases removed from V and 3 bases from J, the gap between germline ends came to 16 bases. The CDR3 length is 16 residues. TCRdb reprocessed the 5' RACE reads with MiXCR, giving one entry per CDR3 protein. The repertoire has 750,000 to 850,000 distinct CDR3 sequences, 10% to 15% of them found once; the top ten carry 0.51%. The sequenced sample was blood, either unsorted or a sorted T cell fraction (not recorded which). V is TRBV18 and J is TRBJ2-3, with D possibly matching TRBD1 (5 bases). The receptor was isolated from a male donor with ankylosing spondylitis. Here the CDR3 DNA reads TGTGCCAGCTCACCTGGGGCTAACCTCCGGACAGATACGCAGTATTTT. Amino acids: CASSPGANLRTDTQYF. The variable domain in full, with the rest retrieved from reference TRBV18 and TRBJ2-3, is NAGVMQNPRHLVRRRGQEARLRCSPMKGHSHVYWYRQLPEEGLKFMVYLQKENIIDESGMPKERFSAEFPKEGPSILRIQQVVRGDSAAYFCASSPGANLRTDTQYFGPGTRLTVL.